This TCR beta chain was observed in a study of T cell responses to AZD1222 COVID-19 vaccine. The CDR3 is 15 residues long. CDR1 is SGHRS, CDR2 YFSETQ, per germline. The V end was cut by 0 bases, the J end by 0 bases, with 10 bases between. Generated by immunoSEQ multiplex PCR, the TCRdb table keeps only in-frame clones and is missing some. The sample contains 100,000 to 150,000 clones, 70% to 90% of which appear only once. The sequence was collected from an adult in good health. Source: peripheral blood, taken on day 0 of AZD1222 vaccination. The genes are TRBV5-1 and TRBJ2-7; no clear D gene. The CDR3 sequence is CASSLAAASSYEQYF. The CDR3 nucleotides read TGCGCCAGCAGCTTGGCGGCGGCCAGCTCCTACGAGCAGTACTTC.